This T cell receptor beta chain was captured in a study of cytomegalovirus exposure and HLA in healthy donors. Both 60 Vbeta primers and 13 Jbeta primers went into the PCR. Clones were sequenced by immunoSEQ multiplex PCR, and TCRdb holds only the in-frame ones, with some missing. The sample holds 190,000 or so clones; around 83% are singletons and the top ten take 1.6%. Germline V gives CDR1 SGHRS, CDR2 YFSETQ. The V gene end was trimmed by 4 bases and the J gene end by 10 bases; junction bases not matched to a gene: 6. The CDR3 spans 14 residues. The source is a man aged 45-60 years in good health and CMV-seronegative. V usage is TRBV5-1 and J usage is TRBJ2-7; 15 bases are a match to TRBD2. Material for sequencing was PBMCs. The CDR3 nucleotides are TGCGCCAGCAGCCCCGGACTAGCGGGAGGGCCCCAGTACTTC. This gives the protein CASSPGLAGGPQYF.